These T cell receptor beta chains were read from a single sample in a study of shared clonotypes between healthy human individuals. Sequenced by immunoSEQ multiplex PCR; TCRdb stores in-frame clones only, minus some. This sample has around 2.1 million clones, with approximately 94% found just once. Sequenced input: naive CD8+ T cells from PBMCs. These TCRs come from a man between 18 and 35 years old in good health. Some clones in this sample may be carry-over from other donors' samples. CDR3s include the opening cysteine and the closing phenylalanine or tryptophan. D genes are given only for firm matches. Some rows have no size entry. The others give once, few or many, or a class for an expanded clone.

TRBJ2-1 TRBV5-8 - TRBD2 TGTGCCAGCAGCCCCCGCACTAGCGGACGTACTTACAATGAGCAGTTCTTC CASSPRTSGRTYNEQFF
TRBJ1-1 TRBV4-1 once TRBD1 TGCGCCAGCAGCCAGACAGGGTGGGAAGCTTTCTTT CASSQTGWEAFF
TRBJ1-2 TRBV27 - - TGTGCCAGCAGTTTATCGCCGGGGGCCCCCTTCGGCTACACCTTC CASSLSPGAPFGYTF
TRBJ1-1 TRBV30 - - TGTGCCTGGGCAGGGGTCGTGGCGAACACTGAAGCTTTCTTT CAWAGVVANTEAFF
TRBJ1-5 TRBV7-8 - TRBD1 TGTGCCAGCAGCCACCCATTTGGACAGGGGGCAGGCAATCAGCCCCAGCATTTT CASSHPFGQGAGNQPQHF
TRBJ2-6 TRBV4-2 - - TGTGCCAGCAGCCCGAGGGCCCGGCCAGGCTCTGGGGCCAACGTCCTGACTTTC CASSPRARPGSGANVLTF
TRBJ1-2 TRBV7-8 - TRBD1 TGTGCCAGCAGCCTCCCGGACAGGGAAGACTATGGCTACACCTTC CASSLPDREDYGYTF
TRBJ2-2 TRBV10-3 - TRBD1 TGTGCCATTGCCTTGGGAGACAGGGGTAACACCGGGGAGCTGTTTTTT CAIALGDRGNTGELFF
TRBJ2-1 TRBV11-2 once - TGTGCCAGCAGCTTAGATTGGGCGAACCAGCAGTTCTTC CASSLDWANQQFF
TRBJ2-2 TRBV7-3 - - TGTGCCAGCAGCCTACTGCCGAGGACAGCAGAGATCGGGGAGCTGTTTTTT CASSLLPRTAEIGELFF
TRBJ2-1 TRBV27 once TRBD1 TGTGCCAGCAGTTTACACCCTATAATGACAGGGGGGACCTACAATGAGCAGTTCTTC CASSLHPIMTGGTYNEQFF
TRBJ1-1 TRBV12-5 - - TGTGCTAGTGGTTTGGCAGAGAGGACTGAAGCTTTCTTT CASGLAERTEAFF
TRBJ1-2 TRBV29-1 - - TGCAGCGGGGGGAACGAATTCTATGGCTACACCTTC CSGGNEFYGYTF
TRBJ2-7 TRBV25-1 - - TGTGCCAGCAGTGGAGCGGCTATTAGCTCCTACGAGCAGTACTTC CASSGAAISSYEQYF
TRBJ2-1 TRBV7-8 once - TGTGCCAGCAGCCCACTCACCGGTTTGAATCACCATGAGCAGTTCTTC CASSPLTGLNHHEQFF
TRBJ2-3 TRBV7-3 - TRBD2 TGTGCCAGCAGCGAAGTGGCTAGCGGGATCACAGATACGCAGTATTTT CASSEVASGITDTQYF
TRBJ1-1 TRBV19 - - TGTGCCAGTAGTATAGATCTGGTGGGTACTGAAGCTTTCTTT CASSIDLVGTEAFF
TRBJ2-3 TRBV2 once - TGTGCCAGCATTCTCGGCGAGGGACACACAGATACGCAGTATTTT CASILGEGHTDTQYF
TRBJ2-2 TRBV5-4 - - TGTGCCAGCAGCTTGAATGGCGAGACGGCCGGGGAGCTGTTTTTT CASSLNGETAGELFF
TRBJ1-5 TRBV19 once TRBD1 TGTGCCAGTAGGGCGAGACAGGGGCTACATCAGCCCCAGCATTTT CASRARQGLHQPQHF
TRBJ2-7 TRBV7-9 - TRBD2 TGTGCCAGCAGCCAGGGACTAGTAGGAGGTTTCGACGAGCAGTACTTC CASSQGLVGGFDEQYF
TRBJ2-1 TRBV4-3 - - TGCGCCAGCAGCCAAGTGGCCCCGGGGTTTGAGGTATACAATGAGCAGTTCTTC CASSQVAPGFEVYNEQFF
TRBJ1-2 TRBV11-2 - - TGTGCCAGCAGCTTATATCAGGGAGTCGATGGCTACACCTTC CASSLYQGVDGYTF
TRBJ2-1 TRBV27 - - TGTGCCAGCAGTTTATCGGTGGGGGAGACGGGTAATGAGCAGTTCTTC CASSLSVGETGNEQFF
TRBJ2-1 TRBV7-3 - TRBD1 TGTGCCAGCAGCTTATATCCCGGGACAGGGGTTTACGGTGAGCAGTTCTTC CASSLYPGTGVYGEQFF
TRBJ2-1 TRBV27 - - TGTGCCAGCAGTTTCCGGGCGAACCCCTACAATGAGCAGTTCTTC CASSFRANPYNEQFF
TRBJ2-3 TRBV15 - - TGTGCCACCAGCGGCGGTTACGATACGCAGTATTTT CATSGGYDTQYF
TRBJ2-2 TRBV28 - TRBD1 TGTGCCAGCAGTACAGGGGCCGGGGAGCTGTTTTTT CASSTGAGELFF
TRBJ2-5 TRBV7-3 - TRBD1 TGTGCCAGCAGCGCCGGGACAGGGTGGCAAGAGACCCAGTACTTC CASSAGTGWQETQYF
TRBJ1-2 TRBV19 - TRBD1 TGTGCCAGTAGCCCATGGACAGGGGGTTATGGCTACACCTTC CASSPWTGGYGYTF
TRBJ1-2 TRBV28 - - TGTGCCAGCAAGGGCGGTATGGACTATGGCTACACCTTC CASKGGMDYGYTF
TRBJ2-1 TRBV5-8 - - TGTGCCAGCAGCCTCGCCCGCTACAATGAGCAGTTCTTC CASSLARYNEQFF
TRBJ2-2 TRBV5-1 - TRBD2 TGCGCCAGCATAGGGGGACTAGCGGGAGATGGTACCGGGGAGCTGTTTTTT CASIGGLAGDGTGELFF
TRBJ2-1 TRBV7-2 - - TGTGCCAGCAGCTTAGCGATCCTAGCGCATCGGTTTTATGAGCAGTTCTTC CASSLAILAHRFYEQFF
TRBJ2-1 TRBV4-1 - TRBD2 TGCGCCAGCAGCCAAACCTCGTCGGCTAGCGGGTCCTACAATGAGCAGTTCTTC CASSQTSSASGSYNEQFF
TRBJ2-1 TRBV13 - - TGTGCCAGCAGCTTAGGGGTCGGAGATACGTACTACAATGAGCAGTTCTTC CASSLGVGDTYYNEQFF
TRBJ2-7 TRBV7-9 - - TGTGCCAGCAGCTCGGACAGTTCCTACGAGCAGTACTTC CASSSDSSYEQYF
TRBJ2-1 TRBV25-1 once TRBD2 TGTGCCAGCAGTGAATATGGGACTAGCGGCTCTGAGCAGTTCTTC CASSEYGTSGSEQFF
TRBJ2-2 TRBV19 - - TGTGCCAGTAGACCCCCCGAGGCGTCAACGGGGGAGCTGTTTTTT CASRPPEASTGELFF
TRBJ2-7 TRBV11-2 - - TGTGCCAGCAGCTCCGGAACCTACGAGCAGTACTTC CASSSGTYEQYF
TRBJ2-4 TRBV4-1 - TRBD1 TGCGCCAGCAGCCCCGGACAGGGCGGCATTCAGTACTTC CASSPGQGGIQYF
TRBJ1-2 TRBV4-3 - - TGCGCCAGCAGCCAAGATCTGAGCAGGGCGTTAGGCTACACCTTC CASSQDLSRALGYTF
TRBJ2-7 TRBV6-1 - - TGTGCCAGCACCCAGGGAGGCCCTTACGAGCAGTACTTC CASTQGGPYEQYF
TRBJ1-1 TRBV2 few - TGTGCCAGCAGTGAAGCGAGGTGGGCTTTCTTT CASSEARWAFF
TRBJ2-4 TRBV5-6 - - TGTGCCAGCAGCTTGGGAACGGATATTCAGTACTTC CASSLGTDIQYF
TRBJ2-7 TRBV28 - - TGTGCCAGCATTCCAGCCGGGAGCTCCTACGAGCAGTACTTC CASIPAGSSYEQYF
TRBJ2-1 TRBV7-3 - - TGTGCCAGCAGCCCCTTGGCGCGCCCGACCTATGAGCAGTTCTTC CASSPLARPTYEQFF
TRBJ2-7 TRBV15 - - TGTGCCACCAGCAGAGTTGAGGGGGACGAGCAGTACTTC CATSRVEGDEQYF